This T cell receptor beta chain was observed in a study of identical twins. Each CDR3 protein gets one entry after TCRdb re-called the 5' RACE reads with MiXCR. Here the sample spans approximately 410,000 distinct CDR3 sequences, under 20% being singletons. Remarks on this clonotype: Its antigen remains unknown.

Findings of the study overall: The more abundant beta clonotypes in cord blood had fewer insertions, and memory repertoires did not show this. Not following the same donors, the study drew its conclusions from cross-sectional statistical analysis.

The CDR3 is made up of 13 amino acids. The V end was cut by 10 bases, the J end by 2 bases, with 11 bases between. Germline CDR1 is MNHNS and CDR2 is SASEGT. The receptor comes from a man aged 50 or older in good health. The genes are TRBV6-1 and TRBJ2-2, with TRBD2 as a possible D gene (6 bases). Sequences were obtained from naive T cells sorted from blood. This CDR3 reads CATRRGNTGELFF. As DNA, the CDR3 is TGTGCCACCAGGAGGGGAAACACCGGGGAGCTGTTTTTT.